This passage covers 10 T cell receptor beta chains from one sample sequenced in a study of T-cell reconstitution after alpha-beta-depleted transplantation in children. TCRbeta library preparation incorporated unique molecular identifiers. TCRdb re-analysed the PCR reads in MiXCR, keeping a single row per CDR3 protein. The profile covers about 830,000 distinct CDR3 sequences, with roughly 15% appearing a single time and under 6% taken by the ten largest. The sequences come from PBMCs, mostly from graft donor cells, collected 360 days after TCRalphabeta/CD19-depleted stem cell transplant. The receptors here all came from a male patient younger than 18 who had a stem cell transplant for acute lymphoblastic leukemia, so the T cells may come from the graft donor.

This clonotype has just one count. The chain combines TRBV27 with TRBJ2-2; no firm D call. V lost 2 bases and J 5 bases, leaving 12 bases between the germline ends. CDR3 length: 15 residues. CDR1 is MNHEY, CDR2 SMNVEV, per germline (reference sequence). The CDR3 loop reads CASSLMGLITGELFF. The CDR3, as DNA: TGTGCCAGCAGTTTAATGGGGTTGATTACCGGGGAGCTGTTTTTT.

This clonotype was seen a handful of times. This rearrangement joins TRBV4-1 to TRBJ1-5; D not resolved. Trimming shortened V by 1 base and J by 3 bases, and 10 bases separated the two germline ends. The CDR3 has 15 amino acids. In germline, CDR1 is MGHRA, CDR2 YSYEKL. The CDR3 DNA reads TGCGCCAGCAGCCAAGGAGGGAACTACAATCAGCCCCAGCATTTT. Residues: CASSQGGNYNQPQHF.

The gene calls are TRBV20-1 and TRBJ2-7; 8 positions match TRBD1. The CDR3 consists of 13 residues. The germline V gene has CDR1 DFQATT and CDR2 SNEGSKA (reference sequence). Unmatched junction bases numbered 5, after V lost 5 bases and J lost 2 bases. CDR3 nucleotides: TGCAGTGCTGAGGGACAGGTGGCCTACGAGCAGTACTTC. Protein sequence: CSAEGQVAYEQYF.

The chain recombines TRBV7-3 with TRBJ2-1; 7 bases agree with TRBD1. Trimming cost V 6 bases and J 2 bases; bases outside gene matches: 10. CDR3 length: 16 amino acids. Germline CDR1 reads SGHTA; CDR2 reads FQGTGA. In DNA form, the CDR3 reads TGTGCCAGCAGTTCCCCCGGGACAGACCCCTACAATGAGCAGTTCTTC. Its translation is CASSSPGTDPYNEQFF. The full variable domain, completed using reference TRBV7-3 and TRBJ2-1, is GAGVSQTPSNKVTEKGKYVELRCDPISGHTALYWYRQSLGQGPEFLIYFQGTGAADDSGLPNDRFFAVRPEGSVSTLKIQRTERGDSAVYLCASSSPGTDPYNEQFFGPGTRLTVL.

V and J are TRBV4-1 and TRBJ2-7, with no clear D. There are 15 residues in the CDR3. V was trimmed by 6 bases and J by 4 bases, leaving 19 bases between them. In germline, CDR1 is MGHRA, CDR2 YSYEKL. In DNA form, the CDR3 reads TGCGCCAGCAGTCTTTCAAGGGATTATGGGTACGAGCAGTACTTC. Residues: CASSLSRDYGYEQYF.

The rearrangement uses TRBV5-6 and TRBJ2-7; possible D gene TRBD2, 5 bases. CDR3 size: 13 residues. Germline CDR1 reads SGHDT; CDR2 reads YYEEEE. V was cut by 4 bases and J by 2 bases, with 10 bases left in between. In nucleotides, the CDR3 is TGTGCCAGCAGCCGGGAAGGACCCTACGAGCAGTACTTC. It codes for CASSREGPYEQYF.

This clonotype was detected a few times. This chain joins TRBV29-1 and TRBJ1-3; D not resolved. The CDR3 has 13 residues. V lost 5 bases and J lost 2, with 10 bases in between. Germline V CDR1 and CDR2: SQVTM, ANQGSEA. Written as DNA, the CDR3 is TGCAGCGTTTCGGAAGCTGCTGGAAACACCATATATTTT. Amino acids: CSVSEAAGNTIYF.

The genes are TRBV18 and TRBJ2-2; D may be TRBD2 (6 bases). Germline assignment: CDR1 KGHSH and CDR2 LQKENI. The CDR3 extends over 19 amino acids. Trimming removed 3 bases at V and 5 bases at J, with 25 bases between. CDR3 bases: TGTGCCAGCTCACCGCAGGACACTGTGGGGGACTCCAATACCGGGGAGCTGTTTTTT. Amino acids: CASSPQDTVGDSNTGELFF. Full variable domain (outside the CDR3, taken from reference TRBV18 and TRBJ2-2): NAGVMQNPRHLVRRRGQEARLRCSPMKGHSHVYWYRQLPEEGLKFMVYLQKENIIDESGMPKERFSAEFPKEGPSILRIQQVVRGDSAAYFCASSPQDTVGDSNTGELFFGEGSRLTVL.

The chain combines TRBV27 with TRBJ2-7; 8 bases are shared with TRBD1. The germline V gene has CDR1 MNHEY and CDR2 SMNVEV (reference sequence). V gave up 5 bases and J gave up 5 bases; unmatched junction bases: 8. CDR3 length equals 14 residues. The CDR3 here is CASSELTGVDEQYF. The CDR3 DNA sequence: TGTGCCAGCAGTGAACTGACAGGGGTAGACGAGCAGTACTTC.

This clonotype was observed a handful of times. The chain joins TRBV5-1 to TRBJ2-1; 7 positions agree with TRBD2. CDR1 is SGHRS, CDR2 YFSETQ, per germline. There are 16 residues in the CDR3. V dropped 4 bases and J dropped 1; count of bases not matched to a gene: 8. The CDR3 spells CASSARRGGSYNEQFF. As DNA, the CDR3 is TGCGCCAGCAGCGCCCGTAGGGGAGGGTCCTACAATGAGCAGTTCTTC.